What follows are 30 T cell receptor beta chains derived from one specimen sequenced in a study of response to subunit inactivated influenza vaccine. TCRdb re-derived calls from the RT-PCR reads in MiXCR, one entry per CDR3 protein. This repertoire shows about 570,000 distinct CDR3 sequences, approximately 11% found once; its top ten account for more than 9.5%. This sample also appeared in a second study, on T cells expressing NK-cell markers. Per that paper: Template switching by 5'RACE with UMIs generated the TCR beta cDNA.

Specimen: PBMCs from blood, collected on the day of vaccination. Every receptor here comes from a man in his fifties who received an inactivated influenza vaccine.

The CDR3 spells CASSQGGPETQYF. Written as DNA, the CDR3 is TGTGCCAGCAGCCAAGGAGGACCAGAGACCCAGTACTTC. This chain joins TRBV14 and TRBJ2-5; D gene ambiguous. V was clipped by 1 base and J by 4 bases, with 7 bases between them. Per germline, CDR1 SGHDN and CDR2 FVKESK. The CDR3 is made up of 13 amino acids.

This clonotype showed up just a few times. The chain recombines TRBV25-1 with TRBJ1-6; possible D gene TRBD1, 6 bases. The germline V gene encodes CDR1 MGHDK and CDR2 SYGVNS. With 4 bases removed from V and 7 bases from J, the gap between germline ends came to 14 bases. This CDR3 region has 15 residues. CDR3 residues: CASSGIRDTNSPLHF. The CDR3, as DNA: TGTGCCAGCAGTGGAATCCGGGACACCAATTCACCCCTCCACTTT.

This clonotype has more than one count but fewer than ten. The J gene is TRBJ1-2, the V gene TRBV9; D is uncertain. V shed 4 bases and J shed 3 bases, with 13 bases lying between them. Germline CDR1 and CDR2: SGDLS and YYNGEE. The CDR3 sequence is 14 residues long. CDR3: CASSIRTLDYGYTF. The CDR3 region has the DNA TGTGCCAGCAGCATCCGAACACTAGACTATGGCTACACCTTC.

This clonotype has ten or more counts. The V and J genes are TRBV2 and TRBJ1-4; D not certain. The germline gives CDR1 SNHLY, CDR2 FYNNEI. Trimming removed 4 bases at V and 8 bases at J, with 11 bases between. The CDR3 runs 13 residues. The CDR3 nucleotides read TGTGCCAGCAGTGCTTGGACTGGCGAAAAACTGTTTTTT. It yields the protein CASSAWTGEKLFF.

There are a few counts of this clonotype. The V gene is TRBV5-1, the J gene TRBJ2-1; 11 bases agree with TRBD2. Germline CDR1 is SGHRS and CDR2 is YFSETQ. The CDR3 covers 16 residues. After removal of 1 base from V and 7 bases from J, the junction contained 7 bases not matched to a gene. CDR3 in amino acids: CASSLLASGRMNEQFF. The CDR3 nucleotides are TGCGCCAGCAGCTTGTTGGCTAGCGGGAGGATGAATGAGCAGTTCTTC.

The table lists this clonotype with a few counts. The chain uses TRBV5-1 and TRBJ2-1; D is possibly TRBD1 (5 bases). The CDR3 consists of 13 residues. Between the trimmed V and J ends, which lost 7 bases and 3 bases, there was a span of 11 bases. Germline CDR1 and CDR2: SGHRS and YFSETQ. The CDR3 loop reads CASRSDSYNEQFF. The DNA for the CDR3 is TGCGCCAGCCGATCCGACAGCTACAATGAGCAGTTCTTC.

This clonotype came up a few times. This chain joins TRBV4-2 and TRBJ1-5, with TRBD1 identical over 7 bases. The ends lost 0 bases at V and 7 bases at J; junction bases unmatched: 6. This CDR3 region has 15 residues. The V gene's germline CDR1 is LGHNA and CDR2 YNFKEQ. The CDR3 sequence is CASSQDIEGAQPQHF. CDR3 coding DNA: TGTGCCAGCAGCCAAGATATTGAGGGGGCCCAGCCCCAGCATTTT.

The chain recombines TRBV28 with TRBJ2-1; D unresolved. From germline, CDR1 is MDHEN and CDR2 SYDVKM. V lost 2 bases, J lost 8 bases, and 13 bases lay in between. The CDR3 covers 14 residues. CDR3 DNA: TGTGCCAGCAGTTTAGGCCGCGAAAGGGATGAGCAGTTCTTC. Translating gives CASSLGRERDEQFF.

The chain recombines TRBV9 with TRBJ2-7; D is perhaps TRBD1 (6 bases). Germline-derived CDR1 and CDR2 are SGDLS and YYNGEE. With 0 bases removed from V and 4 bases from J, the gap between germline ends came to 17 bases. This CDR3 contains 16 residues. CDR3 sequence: CASSVAQGIPPYEQYF. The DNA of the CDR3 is TGTGCCAGCAGCGTAGCACAGGGAATTCCTCCATACGAGCAGTACTTC.

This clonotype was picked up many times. CDR3 region: CASSLQGHGYEQYF. The CDR3 nucleotides are TGTGCCAGCAGCTTACAGGGGCATGGATACGAGCAGTACTTC. The rearrangement uses TRBV7-6 and TRBJ2-7, with D perhaps matching TRBD1 (6 bases). V shed 2 bases and J shed 4 bases, with 12 bases lying between them. Germline CDR1 reads SGHVS; CDR2 reads FNYEAQ. The CDR3 contains 14 residues.

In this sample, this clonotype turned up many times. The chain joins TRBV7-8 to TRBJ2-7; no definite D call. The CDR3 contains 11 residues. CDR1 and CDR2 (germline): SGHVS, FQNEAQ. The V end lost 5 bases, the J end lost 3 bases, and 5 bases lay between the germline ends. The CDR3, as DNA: TGTGCCAGCAGCGGGAACTACGAGCAGTACTTC. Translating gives CASSGNYEQYF.

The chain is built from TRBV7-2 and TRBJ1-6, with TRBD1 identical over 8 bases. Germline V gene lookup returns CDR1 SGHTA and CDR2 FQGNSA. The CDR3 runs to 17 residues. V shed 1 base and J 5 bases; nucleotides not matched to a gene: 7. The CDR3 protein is CASSLGRTGLDNSPLHF. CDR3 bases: TGTGCCAGCAGCTTAGGACGGACAGGGCTCGATAATTCACCCCTCCACTTT.

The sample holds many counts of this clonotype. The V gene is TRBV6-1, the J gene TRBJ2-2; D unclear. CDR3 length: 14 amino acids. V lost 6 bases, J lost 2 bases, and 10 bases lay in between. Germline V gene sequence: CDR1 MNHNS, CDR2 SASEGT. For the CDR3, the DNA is TGTGCCAGCAGCCCTCTCTTAAACACCGGGGAGCTGTTTTTT. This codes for CASSPLLNTGELFF.

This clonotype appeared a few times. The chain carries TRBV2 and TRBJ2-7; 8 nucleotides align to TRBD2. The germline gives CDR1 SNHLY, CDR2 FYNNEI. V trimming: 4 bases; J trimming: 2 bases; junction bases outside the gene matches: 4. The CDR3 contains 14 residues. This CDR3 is CASSALADPYEQYF. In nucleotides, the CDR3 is TGTGCCAGCAGTGCACTAGCGGACCCCTACGAGCAGTACTTC.

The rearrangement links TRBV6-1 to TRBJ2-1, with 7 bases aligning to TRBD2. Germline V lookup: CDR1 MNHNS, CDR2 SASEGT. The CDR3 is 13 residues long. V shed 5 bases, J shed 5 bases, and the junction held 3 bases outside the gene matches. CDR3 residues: CASSMGGHNEQFF. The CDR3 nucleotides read TGTGCCAGCAGTATGGGAGGGCACAATGAGCAGTTCTTC.

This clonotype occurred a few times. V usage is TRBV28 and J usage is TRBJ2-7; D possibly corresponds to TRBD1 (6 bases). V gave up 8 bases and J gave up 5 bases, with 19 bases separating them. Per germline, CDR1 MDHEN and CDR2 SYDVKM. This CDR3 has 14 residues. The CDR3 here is CASGEQGASHEQYF. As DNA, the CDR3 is TGTGCCAGCGGCGAACAGGGAGCTTCCCACGAGCAGTACTTC.

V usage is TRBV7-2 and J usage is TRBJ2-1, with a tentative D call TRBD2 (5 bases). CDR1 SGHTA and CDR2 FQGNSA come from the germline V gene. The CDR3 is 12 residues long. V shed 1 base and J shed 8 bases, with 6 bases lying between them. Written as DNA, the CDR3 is TGTGCCAGCAGCTTAGAGGGAGATGAGCAGTTCTTC. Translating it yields CASSLEGDEQFF. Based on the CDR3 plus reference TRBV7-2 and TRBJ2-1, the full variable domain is GAGVSQSPSNKVTEKGKDVELRCDPISGHTALYWYRQSLGQGLEFLIYFQGNSAPDKSGLPSDRFSAERTGGSVSTLTIQRTQQEDSAVYLCASSLEGDEQFFGPGTRLTVL.

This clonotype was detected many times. The CDR3: CASSLDGTVYNEQFF. CDR3 bases: TGCGCCAGCAGCTTGGATGGGACGGTCTACAATGAGCAGTTCTTC. V and J are TRBV5-1 and TRBJ2-1; D might be TRBD1 or TRBD2, each matching 5 bases. CDR3 length equals 15 residues. Germline assignment: CDR1 SGHRS and CDR2 YFSETQ. V was cut by 0 bases and J by 3 bases, with 10 bases left in between.

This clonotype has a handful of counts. CDR3: CAISDRANEKLFF. CDR3 nucleotides: TGTGCCATCAGTGACAGGGCTAATGAAAAACTGTTTTTT. V gene TRBV10-3 combines with J gene TRBJ1-4, with D tentatively TRBD1 (5 bases). The V end lost 3 bases, the J end lost 3 bases, and 5 bases lay between the germline ends. Germline loops: CDR1 ENHRY, CDR2 SYGVKD. CDR3 size: 13 residues.

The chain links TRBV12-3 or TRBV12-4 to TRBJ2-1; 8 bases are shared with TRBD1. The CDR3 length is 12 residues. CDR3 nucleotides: TGTGCTTCCGGACAGGGAATGAATGAGCAGTTCTTC. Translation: CASGQGMNEQFF.

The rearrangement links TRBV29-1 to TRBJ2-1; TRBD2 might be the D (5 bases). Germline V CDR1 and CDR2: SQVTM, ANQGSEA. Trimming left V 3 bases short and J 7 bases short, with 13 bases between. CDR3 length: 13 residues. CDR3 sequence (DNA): TGCAGCGTTGAGACTATTGGCCCGAATGAGCAGTTCTTC. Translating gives CSVETIGPNEQFF.

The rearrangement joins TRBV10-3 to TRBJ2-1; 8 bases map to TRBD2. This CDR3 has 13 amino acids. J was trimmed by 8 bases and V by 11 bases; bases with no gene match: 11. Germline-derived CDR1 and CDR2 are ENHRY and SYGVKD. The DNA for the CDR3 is TGTGCCGGTAGCGGGGTCCTAAGGGATGAGCAGTTCTTC. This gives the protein CAGSGVLRDEQFF.

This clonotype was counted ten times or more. Written as DNA, the CDR3 is TGCAGCGCCGCGGGCCTTCCTGGGGACAGGGTAGGGGTAGAAGCTTTCTTT. As protein: CSAAGLPGDRVGVEAFF. The V gene is TRBV29-1, the J gene TRBJ1-1; 9 bases are shared with TRBD1. Germline-derived CDR1 and CDR2 are SQVTM and ANQGSEA. V was pared by 7 bases and J by 8 bases, with 23 bases of the junction left unmatched. This CDR3 comprises 17 residues.

This chain's CDR3 is CASSQRTVSGANVLTF. In nucleotides, the CDR3 is TGTGCCAGCAGTCAACGCACGGTATCAGGGGCCAACGTCCTGACTTTC. V and J are TRBV27 and TRBJ2-6; D gene uncertain. The CDR3 has 16 amino acids. Between the trimmed V and J ends, which lost 5 bases and 4 bases, there was a span of 15 bases. Germline CDR1 MNHEY, CDR2 SMNVEV (reference sequence).

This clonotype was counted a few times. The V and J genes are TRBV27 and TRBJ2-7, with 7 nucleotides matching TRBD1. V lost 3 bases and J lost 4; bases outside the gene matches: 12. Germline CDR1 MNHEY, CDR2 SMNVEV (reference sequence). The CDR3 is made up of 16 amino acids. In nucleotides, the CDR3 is TGTGCCAGCAGTTTCCGGCCCGGGACAGAGACTTACGAGCAGTACTTC. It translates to CASSFRPGTETYEQYF.

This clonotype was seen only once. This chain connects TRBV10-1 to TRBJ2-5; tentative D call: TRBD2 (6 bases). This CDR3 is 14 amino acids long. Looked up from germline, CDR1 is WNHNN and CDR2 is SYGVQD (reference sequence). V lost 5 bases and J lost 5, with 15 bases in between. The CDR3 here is CASSHSGRKETQYF. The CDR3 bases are TGCGCCAGCAGTCATTCAGGGAGGAAGGAGACCCAGTACTTC.

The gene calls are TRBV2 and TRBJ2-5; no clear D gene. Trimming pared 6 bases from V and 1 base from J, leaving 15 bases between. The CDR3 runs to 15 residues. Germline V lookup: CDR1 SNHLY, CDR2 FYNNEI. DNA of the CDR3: TGTGCCAGCAGCCGACCATTAACTATCCAAGAGACCCAGTACTTC. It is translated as CASSRPLTIQETQYF.

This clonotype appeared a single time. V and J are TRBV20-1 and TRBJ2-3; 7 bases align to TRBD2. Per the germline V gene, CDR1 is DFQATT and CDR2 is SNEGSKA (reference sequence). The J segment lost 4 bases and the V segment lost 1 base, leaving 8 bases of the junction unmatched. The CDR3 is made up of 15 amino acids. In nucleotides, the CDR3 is TGCAGTGCTAGAGCCCTGACTAGCAGGGCAGATACGCAGTATTTT. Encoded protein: CSARALTSRADTQYF.

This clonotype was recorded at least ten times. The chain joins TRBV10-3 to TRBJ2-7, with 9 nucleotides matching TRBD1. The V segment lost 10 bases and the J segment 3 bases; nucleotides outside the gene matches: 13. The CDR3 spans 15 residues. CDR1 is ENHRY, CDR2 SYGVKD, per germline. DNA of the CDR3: TGTGCCACCGAAGAACCAACAGGGGGCCACTACGAGCAGTACTTC. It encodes CATEEPTGGHYEQYF.

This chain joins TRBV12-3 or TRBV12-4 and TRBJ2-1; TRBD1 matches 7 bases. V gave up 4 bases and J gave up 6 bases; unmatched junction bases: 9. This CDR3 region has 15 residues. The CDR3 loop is CASSYPGTATNEQFF. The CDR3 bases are TGTGCCAGCAGTTACCCTGGGACAGCCACCAATGAGCAGTTCTTC.